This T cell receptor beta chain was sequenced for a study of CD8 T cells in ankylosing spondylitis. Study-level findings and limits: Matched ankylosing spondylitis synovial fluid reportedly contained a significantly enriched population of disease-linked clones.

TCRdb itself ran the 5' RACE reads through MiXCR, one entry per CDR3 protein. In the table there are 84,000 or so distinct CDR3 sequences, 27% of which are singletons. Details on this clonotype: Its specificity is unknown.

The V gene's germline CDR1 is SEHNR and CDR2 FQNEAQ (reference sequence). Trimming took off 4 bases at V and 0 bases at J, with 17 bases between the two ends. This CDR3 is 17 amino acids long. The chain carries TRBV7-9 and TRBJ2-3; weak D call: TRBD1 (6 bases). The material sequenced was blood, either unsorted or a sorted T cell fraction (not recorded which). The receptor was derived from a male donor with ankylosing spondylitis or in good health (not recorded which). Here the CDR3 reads CASSSSDSSPSTDTQYF. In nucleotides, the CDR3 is TGTGCCAGCAGCTCGTCGGACAGTAGCCCTAGCACAGATACGCAGTATTTT. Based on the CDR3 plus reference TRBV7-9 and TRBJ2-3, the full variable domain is DTGVSQNPRHKITKRGQNVTFRCDPISEHNRLYWYRQTLGQGPEFLTYFQNEAQLEKSRLLSDRFSAERPKGSFSTLEIQRTEQGDSAMYLCASSSSDSSPSTDTQYFGPGTRLTVL.